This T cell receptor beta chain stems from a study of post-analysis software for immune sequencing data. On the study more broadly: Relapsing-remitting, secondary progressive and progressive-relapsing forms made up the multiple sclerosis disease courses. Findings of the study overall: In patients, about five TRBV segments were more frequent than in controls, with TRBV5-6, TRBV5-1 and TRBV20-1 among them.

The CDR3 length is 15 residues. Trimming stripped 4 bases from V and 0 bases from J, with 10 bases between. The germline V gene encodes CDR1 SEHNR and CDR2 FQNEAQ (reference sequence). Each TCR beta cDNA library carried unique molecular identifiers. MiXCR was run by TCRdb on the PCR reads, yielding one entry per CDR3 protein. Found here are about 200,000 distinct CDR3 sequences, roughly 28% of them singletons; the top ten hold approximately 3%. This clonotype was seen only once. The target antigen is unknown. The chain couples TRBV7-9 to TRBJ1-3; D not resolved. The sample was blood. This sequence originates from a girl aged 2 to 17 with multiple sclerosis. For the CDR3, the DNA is TGTGCCAGCAGCTCGGACGGGTACTCTGGAAACACCATATATTTT. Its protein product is CASSSDGYSGNTIYF. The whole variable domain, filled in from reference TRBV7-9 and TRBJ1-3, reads DTGVSQNPRHKITKRGQNVTFRCDPISEHNRLYWYRQTLGQGPEFLTYFQNEAQLEKSRLLSDRFSAERPKGSFSTLEIQRTEQGDSAMYLCASSSDGYSGNTIYFGEGSWLTVV.